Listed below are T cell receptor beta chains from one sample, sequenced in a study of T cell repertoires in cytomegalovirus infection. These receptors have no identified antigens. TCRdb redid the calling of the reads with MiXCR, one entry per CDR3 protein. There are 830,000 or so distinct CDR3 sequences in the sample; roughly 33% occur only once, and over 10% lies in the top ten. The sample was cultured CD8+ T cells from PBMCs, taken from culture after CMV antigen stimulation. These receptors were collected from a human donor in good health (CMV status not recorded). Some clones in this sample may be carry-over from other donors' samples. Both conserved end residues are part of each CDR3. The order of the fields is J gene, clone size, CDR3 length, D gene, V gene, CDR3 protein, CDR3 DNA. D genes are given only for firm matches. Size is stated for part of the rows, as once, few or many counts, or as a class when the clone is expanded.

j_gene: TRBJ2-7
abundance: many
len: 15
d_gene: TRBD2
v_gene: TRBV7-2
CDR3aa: CASSPWTSGGGEQYF
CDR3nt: TGTGCCAGCAGCCCATGGACTAGCGGGGGTGGGGAGCAGTACTTC

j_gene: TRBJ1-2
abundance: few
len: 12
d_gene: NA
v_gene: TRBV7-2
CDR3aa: CASSPDPEGYTF
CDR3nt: TGTGCCAGCAGCCCCGACCCGGAGGGCTACACCTTC

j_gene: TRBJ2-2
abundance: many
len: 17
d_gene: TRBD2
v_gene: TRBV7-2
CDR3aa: CASSPRPLAGESGELFF
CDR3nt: TGTGCCAGCAGCCCACGCCCACTAGCGGGGGAGTCCGGGGAGCTGTTTTTT

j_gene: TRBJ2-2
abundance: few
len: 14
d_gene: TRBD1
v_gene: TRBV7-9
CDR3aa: CASSISTGTGELFF
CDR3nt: TGTGCCAGCAGCATTTCGACAGGGACCGGGGAGCTGTTTTTT

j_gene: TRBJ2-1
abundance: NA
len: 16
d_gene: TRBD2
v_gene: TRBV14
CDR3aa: CASSQARGVENNEQFF
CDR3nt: TGTGCCAGCAGCCAAGCGCGGGGGGTTGAAAACAATGAGCAGTTCTTC

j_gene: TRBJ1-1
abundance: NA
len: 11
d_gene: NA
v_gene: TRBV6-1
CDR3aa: CASRRIHEAFF
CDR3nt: TGTGCCAGCAGGAGGATACATGAAGCTTTCTTT

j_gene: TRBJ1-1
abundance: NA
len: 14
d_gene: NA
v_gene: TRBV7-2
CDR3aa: CASSLLLRGTEAFF
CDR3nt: TGTGCCAGCAGCTTACTTTTGAGGGGCACTGAAGCTTTCTTT

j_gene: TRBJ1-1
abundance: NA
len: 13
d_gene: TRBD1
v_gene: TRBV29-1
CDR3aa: CSGSGTGTTEAFF
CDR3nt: TGCAGCGGGAGCGGGACAGGGACCACTGAAGCTTTCTTT

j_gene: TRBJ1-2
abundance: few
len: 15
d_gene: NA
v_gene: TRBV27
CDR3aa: CASSLSTGAVYGYTF
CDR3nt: TGTGCCAGCAGTTTATCAACGGGGGCAGTCTATGGCTACACCTTC

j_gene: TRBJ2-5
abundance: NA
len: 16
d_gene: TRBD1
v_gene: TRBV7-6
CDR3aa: CASSYMGQLAEETQYF
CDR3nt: TGTGCCAGCAGCTACATGGGACAGCTAGCAGAAGAGACCCAGTACTTC

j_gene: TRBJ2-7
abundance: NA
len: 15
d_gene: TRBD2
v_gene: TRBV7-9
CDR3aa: CASSSPSGGAYEQYF
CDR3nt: TGTGCCAGCAGCTCCCCTAGCGGGGGGGCCTACGAGCAGTACTTC

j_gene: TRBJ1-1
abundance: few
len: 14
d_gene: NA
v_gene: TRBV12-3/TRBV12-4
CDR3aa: CASKLGSGNTEAFF
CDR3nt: TGTGCCAGCAAGTTGGGAAGTGGGAACACTGAAGCTTTCTTT

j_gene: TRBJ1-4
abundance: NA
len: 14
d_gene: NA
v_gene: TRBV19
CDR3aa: CASSDASVGEKLFF
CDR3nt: TGTGCCAGTAGCGATGCGAGCGTAGGTGAAAAACTGTTTTTT

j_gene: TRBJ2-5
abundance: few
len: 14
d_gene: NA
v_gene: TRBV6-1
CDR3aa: CASSDRGSWETQYF
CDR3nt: TGTGCCAGCAGTGACAGGGGTTCTTGGGAGACCCAGTACTTC

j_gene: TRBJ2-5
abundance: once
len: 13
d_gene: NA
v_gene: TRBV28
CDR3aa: CASRVGFKETQYF
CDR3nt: TGTGCCAGCAGAGTGGGCTTCAAAGAGACCCAGTACTTC

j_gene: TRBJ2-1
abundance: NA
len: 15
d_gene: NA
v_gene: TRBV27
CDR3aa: CASRPDRSSYNEQFF
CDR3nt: TGTGCCAGCAGGCCCGACAGGAGCTCCTACAATGAGCAGTTCTTC

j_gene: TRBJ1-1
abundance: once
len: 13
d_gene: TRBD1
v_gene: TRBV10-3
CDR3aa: CAITTGEDTEAFF
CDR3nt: TGTGCCATCACAACAGGGGAGGACACTGAAGCTTTCTTT

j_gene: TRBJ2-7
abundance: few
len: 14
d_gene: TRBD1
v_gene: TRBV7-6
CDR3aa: CASSETGIPYEQYF
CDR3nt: TGTGCCAGCAGCGAGACAGGGATCCCCTACGAGCAGTACTTC

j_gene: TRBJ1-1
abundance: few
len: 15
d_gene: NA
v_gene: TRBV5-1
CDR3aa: CASSLDPGLYTEAFF
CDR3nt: TGCGCCAGCAGCTTGGATCCGGGGCTATACACTGAAGCTTTCTTT

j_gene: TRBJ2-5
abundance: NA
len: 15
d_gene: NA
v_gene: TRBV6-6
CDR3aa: CASSYWPGDRETQYF
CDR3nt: TGTGCCAGCAGTTATTGGCCAGGGGATAGGGAGACCCAGTACTTC

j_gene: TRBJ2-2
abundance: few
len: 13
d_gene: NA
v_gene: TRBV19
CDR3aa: CATEAKNTGELFF
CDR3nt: TGTGCCACCGAGGCCAAGAACACCGGGGAGCTGTTTTTT